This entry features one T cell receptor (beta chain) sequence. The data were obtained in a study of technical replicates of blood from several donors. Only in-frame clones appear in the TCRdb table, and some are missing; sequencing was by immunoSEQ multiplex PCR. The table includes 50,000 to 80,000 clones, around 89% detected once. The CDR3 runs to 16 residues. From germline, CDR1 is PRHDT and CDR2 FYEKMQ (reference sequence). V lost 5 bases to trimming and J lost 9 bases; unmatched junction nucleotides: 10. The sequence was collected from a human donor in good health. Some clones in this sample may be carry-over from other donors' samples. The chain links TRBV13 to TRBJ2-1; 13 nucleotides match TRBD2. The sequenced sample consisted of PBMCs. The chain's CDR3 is CASSPGTSGTPGEQFF. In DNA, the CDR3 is TGTGCCAGCAGCCCAGGGACTAGCGGGACCCCAGGTGAGCAGTTCTTC.